The entry below gives a single TCR beta chain sequence along with its context. What it binds is not known. The method was immunoSEQ multiplex PCR; TCRdb's version includes in-frame clones alone and lacks a portion of them. The table shows about 2,700 clones, with roughly a fifth occurring only once. This sample is drawn from a study of sequential checkpoint blockade in melanoma. Study overall: After nivolumab or ipilimumab alone, over 20 patients had week-13 rebiopsies.

Points from the study as a whole: For nivolumab-first patients, baseline tumor clonality was associated with response. About 30 times likelier clinical benefit followed increased tumor T-cell fraction and clonality.

The treatment denotes: randomized to nivolumab then ipilimumab (arm A) or the reverse (arm B). Germline V gene lookup returns CDR1 MNHGY and CDR2 SAAAGT. This CDR3 is built from 15 residues. V gave up 0 bases and J gave up 8 bases, with 16 bases separating them. The chain carries TRBV6-8 and TRBJ1-2, with a tentative D call TRBD1 (5 bases). The material sequenced was tumor tissue (inferred from file names), taken from a patient given nivolumab and ipilimumab in sequence. The origin of this receptor is a human donor with melanoma. The CDR3, as DNA: TGTGCCAGCAGTTACTCGAAGGCCACAGGTCAAGGCTACACCTTC. Translating gives CASSYSKATGQGYTF.